A selection of T cell receptor beta chains follows, all from one sample in a study of shared clonotypes between healthy human individuals. Only in-frame clones appear in the TCRdb table, and some are missing; sequencing was by immunoSEQ multiplex PCR. The data show over 2 million clones, with about 95% seen just once and around 1.1% held by the top ten. The sequenced sample consisted of naive CD8+ T cells sorted from blood. These receptors were obtained from a man younger than 35 in good health. Both conserved end residues are part of each CDR3. The order of the fields is V gene, clone size, D gene, J gene, CDR3 DNA, CDR3 protein. D genes are given only for firm matches. A row's size may be missing; if present it is once, few, many or a size class.

TRBV4-1	-	TRBD2	TRBJ2-7	TGCGCCAGCAGCCAACTCGGAGCGGGGGGTTTGTCCTACGAGCAGTACTTC	CASSQLGAGGLSYEQYF
TRBV30	-	-	TRBJ1-1	TGTGCCTGGAGGTTGGGGGAGGGTGAAGCTTTCTTT	CAWRLGEGEAFF
TRBV5-8	-	TRBD2	TRBJ2-1	TGTGCCAGCAGCCCCCGGGGTAGCGGGAGGACGATCAATGAGCAGTTCTTC	CASSPRGSGRTINEQFF
TRBV4-1	-	-	TRBJ2-4	TGCGCCAGCAGCCCCTCCTGGGCAGGGGGGGCCAAAAACATTCAGTACTTC	CASSPSWAGGAKNIQYF
TRBV6-6	-	-	TRBJ2-7	TGTGCCAGCAGTTCTCCGGGGAGCTCCTACGAGCAGTACTTC	CASSSPGSSYEQYF
TRBV7-2	-	-	TRBJ1-5	TGTGCCAGCAGCCCCGACCTCGGCGGGGGTAGCAATCAGCCCCAGCATTTT	CASSPDLGGGSNQPQHF
TRBV9	few	-	TRBJ2-7	TGTGCCAGCAGCGTAGCTATTAGGGGTTACGAGCAGTACTTC	CASSVAIRGYEQYF
TRBV6-5	-	-	TRBJ2-1	TGTGCCAGCAGTTACTCGGAAAGGGGCAATGAGCAGTTCTTC	CASSYSERGNEQFF
TRBV5-4	-	-	TRBJ2-1	TGTGCCAGCAGCCTGACAGGCAATGAGCAGTTCTTC	CASSLTGNEQFF
TRBV5-1	-	-	TRBJ2-5	TGCGCCAGCAGCTTGTTCCGGGATCAAGAGACCCAGTACTTC	CASSLFRDQETQYF
TRBV19	-	-	TRBJ1-6	TGTGCCAGTGCCGACGGCCATAATTCACCCCTCCACTTT	CASADGHNSPLHF
TRBV28	-	TRBD2	TRBJ2-1	TGTGCCAGCAGTTTATACGGGACTAGCGCGTACAATGAGCAGTTCTTC	CASSLYGTSAYNEQFF
TRBV27	-	TRBD2	TRBJ2-1	TGTGCCAGCAGTTTGCGGACTAGCGTCAATGAGCAGTTCTTC	CASSLRTSVNEQFF
TRBV10-3	-	-	TRBJ2-2	TGTGCCATCAGTAACCAGGGGAACACCGGGGAGCTGTTTTTT	CAISNQGNTGELFF
TRBV5-4	-	-	TRBJ1-2	TGTGCCAGCAGCGGAAGGGCTAAGGTCGGCTACACCTTC	CASSGRAKVGYTF
TRBV29-1	-	TRBD1	TRBJ2-7	TGCAGCGCGCGGACAGGGAACTCCTACGAGCAGTACTTC	CSARTGNSYEQYF
TRBV4-3	-	-	TRBJ2-7	TGCGCCAGCAGCCAAGATTCAGGACAACCCTACGAGCAGTACTTC	CASSQDSGQPYEQYF
TRBV13	-	-	TRBJ2-1	TGTGCCAGCAGCTTAGGACAGGGCAAGGATGAGCAGTTCTTC	CASSLGQGKDEQFF
TRBV11-2	once	-	TRBJ2-7	TGTGCCAGCAGCTTTGGGACGGTCTACGAGCAGTACTTC	CASSFGTVYEQYF
TRBV6-6	few	-	TRBJ1-2	TGTGCCAGCAGTTGCGGACGGAATTGTGGCTACACCTTC	CASSCGRNCGYTF
TRBV2	-	-	TRBJ1-1	TGTGCCAGCAGTGGAGGTCTGGGCAGGGTGAACACTGAAGCTTTCTTT	CASSGGLGRVNTEAFF
TRBV4-1	-	-	TRBJ1-6	TGCGCCAGCAGCCCGAGGGGGGATCCTAATTCACCCCTCCACTTT	CASSPRGDPNSPLHF
TRBV4-1	-	-	TRBJ2-3	TGCGCCAGCAGCCAAGATGGGGGAGATACGCAGTATTTT	CASSQDGGDTQYF
TRBV4-3	-	-	TRBJ2-5	TGCGCCAGCAGCCAAATTATGAGGGGCGGAGAGACCCAGTACTTC	CASSQIMRGGETQYF
TRBV7-3	-	TRBD2	TRBJ2-2	TGTGCCAGCAGTCGACTAGCGGGGAACACCGGGGAGCTGTTTTTT	CASSRLAGNTGELFF
TRBV4-3	-	-	TRBJ2-1	TGCGCCAGCAGCCAAGATCGGCTAGATACCTACAATGAGCAGTTCTTC	CASSQDRLDTYNEQFF
TRBV5-1	-	TRBD2	TRBJ2-1	TGCGCCAGCATGCTTGGTAGCGGGGGCTACAATGAGCAGTTCTTC	CASMLGSGGYNEQFF
TRBV10-2	-	TRBD1	TRBJ2-7	TGCGCCACTGGGACAGGGAATCCCTACGAGCAGTACTTC	CATGTGNPYEQYF
TRBV6-4	-	-	TRBJ1-6	TGTGCCAGCAGTGAACGGATGGGAGGTGGATCACCCCTCCACTTT	CASSERMGGGSPLHF
TRBV5-1	once	TRBD1	TRBJ2-7	TGCGCCAGCAGCTTAACAGGGGGTGTCAACGAGCAGTACTTC	CASSLTGGVNEQYF
TRBV29-1	-	TRBD1	TRBJ2-7	TGCAGCTATGGTGGGGACAGGGGAGGCGAGCAGTACTTC	CSYGGDRGGEQYF
TRBV9	-	-	TRBJ1-1	TGTGCCAGCAGCGTATCGACATCGAACACTGAAGCTTTCTTT	CASSVSTSNTEAFF
TRBV5-4	-	-	TRBJ1-1	TGTGCCAGCAGCGCCTTGGCGGGGGTCACTGAAGCTTTCTTT	CASSALAGVTEAFF
TRBV4-1	-	TRBD1	TRBJ2-3	TGCGCCAGCAGCCAGGGACCGGGACAGGGGGCAGATACGCAGTATTTT	CASSQGPGQGADTQYF
TRBV27	-	TRBD1	TRBJ2-7	TGTGCCAGCAGTTCACCTCAGGGACAGTCCTACGAGCAGTACTTC	CASSSPQGQSYEQYF
TRBV27	-	-	TRBJ2-7	TGTGCCAGCAGCCCCCCGGGCTCATCCTCCTACGAGCAGTACTTC	CASSPPGSSSYEQYF
TRBV28	-	TRBD1	TRBJ1-2	TGTGCCAGCAGTTTTAATATAGGACAGGGGGCGCAAATTACGGATGGCTACACCTTC	CASSFNIGQGAQITDGYTF
TRBV5-8	-	TRBD2	TRBJ2-3	TGTGCCAGCAGCACAGGGACTAGCGGAGGGGCGACAGATACGCAGTATTTT	CASSTGTSGGATDTQYF
TRBV15	-	TRBD1	TRBJ1-2	TGTGCCACCAGCGAAGAGGGGGCAGGGGTTGGCTACACCTTC	CATSEEGAGVGYTF
TRBV19	-	-	TRBJ1-1	TGTGCCAGTAGTCGCGGAGGACCCTACACTGAAGCTTTCTTT	CASSRGGPYTEAFF
TRBV5-4	-	-	TRBJ2-7	TGTGCCAGCAGCTTGATGCCAGGGAGCTCCTACGAGCAGTACTTC	CASSLMPGSSYEQYF
TRBV18	-	-	TRBJ1-1	TGTGCCAGCTCACCGGGCGCCGAAAGCACTGAAGCTTTCTTT	CASSPGAESTEAFF
TRBV6-5	-	TRBD2	TRBJ2-1	TGTGCCAGCAGGCTTAGCGGGAGCTCCTACAATGAGCAGTTCTTC	CASRLSGSSYNEQFF
TRBV10-3	-	TRBD1	TRBJ2-1	TGTGCCATCAGAGCCGGGACAGGGGACAATGAGCAGTTCTTC	CAIRAGTGDNEQFF
TRBV27	once	TRBD1	TRBJ2-7	TGTGCCAGCAGTTTATCTGACAGGGGGTGGAACGAGCAGTACTTC	CASSLSDRGWNEQYF
TRBV19	-	-	TRBJ2-7	TGTGCCAGTAGTACCCGAAAATCCTACGAGCAGTACTTC	CASSTRKSYEQYF
TRBV15	-	TRBD1	TRBJ2-7	TGTGCCACCAGCTTCGACAGGGACGAGCAGTACTTC	CATSFDRDEQYF
TRBV6-1	-	TRBD1	TRBJ2-2	TGTGCCAGCAGTGTGCTGAAAGGGGGCCCAATGGCCGGGGAGCTGTTTTTT	CASSVLKGGPMAGELFF
TRBV2	-	-	TRBJ2-7	TGTGCCAGCAGTGATCCGGATACCTACGAGCAGTACTTC	CASSDPDTYEQYF
TRBV6-1	-	TRBD2	TRBJ2-7	TGTGCCAGCAGTGGATCTGCGCTAGCGGGGGTTTGGGCCGACGAGCAGTACTTC	CASSGSALAGVWADEQYF
TRBV19	-	-	TRBJ2-2	TGTGCCAGTAGTATCTTAGCCTCCAGGGGGGAGCTGTTTTTT	CASSILASRGELFF
TRBV1	-	-	TRBJ2-7	TGCACCAGCAGCCAGGAGGAAGCAGGCTGGAAATGGGGACTAACCTACGAGCAGTACTTC	CTSSQEEAGWKWGLTYEQYF
TRBV7-6	-	TRBD2	TRBJ2-1	TGTGCCAGCAGCATTTATAGCGGGAGTATTCCCAATGAGCAGTTCTTC	CASSIYSGSIPNEQFF
TRBV28	-	-	TRBJ2-3	TGTGCCAGCAGCACTTTCGATCGATCAAAACGTTCAGATACGCAGTATTTT	CASSTFDRSKRSDTQYF
TRBV6-5	-	TRBD1	TRBJ2-3	TGTGCCAGCAGTTACTTCGGACAGGGGGAATCAGATACGCAGTATTTT	CASSYFGQGESDTQYF
TRBV6-5	-	-	TRBJ2-1	TGTGCCAGCAGTGGAGGGGTAGTGTCCTACAATGAGCAGTTCTTC	CASSGGVVSYNEQFF
TRBV29-1	-	TRBD1	TRBJ2-7	TGCAGCGTCAAGACGGAAAACAGGGGGCCTCCTCCCTACGAGCAGTACTTC	CSVKTENRGPPPYEQYF